These 14 T cell receptor beta chains share one sample of origin, sequenced in a study of T cell repertoires in cytomegalovirus infection. TCRdb reprocessed the reads via MiXCR and lists one record per CDR3 protein. Altogether roughly 860,000 distinct CDR3 sequences are present, over 25% being singletons, with the ten largest covering around 12%. These TCRs are of unknown antigen specificity. The input for sequencing was cultured CD8+ T cells from PBMCs, taken from culture after CMV antigen stimulation. The receptors come from a human donor in good health (CMV status not recorded). Some clones in this sample may be carry-over from other donors' samples.

The chain carries TRBV19 and TRBJ1-1; TRBD1 is a possible D gene (5 bases). The CDR3 is made up of 12 amino acids. V lost 5 bases and J lost 7, with 11 bases in between. The germline V gene encodes CDR1 LNHDA and CDR2 SQIVND (reference sequence). CDR3 residues: CASSWQGLEAFF. The CDR3 nucleotides are TGTGCCAGTAGTTGGCAGGGTCTTGAAGCTTTCTTT.

The chain carries TRBV6-5 and TRBJ2-7, with 16 positions matching TRBD2. V was pared by 6 bases and J by 5 bases, with 10 bases of the junction left unmatched. Germline CDR1 reads MNHEY; CDR2 reads SVGAGI. The CDR3 extends over 17 amino acids. Here the CDR3 DNA reads TGTGCCAGCAGACAGCCGGGACTAGCGGGGGGGGCCCACGAGCAGTACTTC. This translates into CASRQPGLAGGAHEQYF.

This chain connects TRBV7-9 to TRBJ1-1; 8 bases match TRBD1. The V gene end was trimmed by 11 bases and the J gene end by 1 base; junction bases not matched to a gene: 9. Germline CDR1 reads SEHNR; CDR2 reads FQNEAQ (reference sequence). The CDR3 extends over 14 amino acids. CDR3 in amino acids: CAGYRGEPNTEAFF. The CDR3 region has the DNA TGTGCCGGATACAGGGGGGAGCCGAACACTGAAGCTTTCTTT.

This clonotype was seen a few times. The rearrangement links TRBV7-9 to TRBJ2-6; possibly TRBD1 for D (6 bases). The germline CDR1 and CDR2 sequences are SEHNR and FQNEAQ (reference sequence). Trimming cost V 5 bases and J 4 bases, with 18 bases left between them. This CDR3 is built from 17 residues. CDR3 protein: CASSPLTGIGGANVLTF. The CDR3 nucleotides are TGTGCCAGCAGCCCCTTAACAGGGATCGGCGGGGCCAACGTCCTGACTTTC.

The table lists this clonotype with a few counts. The chain employs TRBV7-9 and TRBJ1-1; 8 bases are a match to TRBD1. In germline, CDR1 is SEHNR, CDR2 FQNEAQ (reference sequence). V was pared by 4 bases and J by 1 base, with 5 bases of the junction left unmatched. The CDR3 runs 15 residues. CDR3 bases: TGTGCCAGCAGCTACCCCGGGACAGGGAACACTGAAGCTTTCTTT. As protein: CASSYPGTGNTEAFF.

This clonotype was counted many times. V usage is TRBV27 and J usage is TRBJ2-7; TRBD2 is a possible D gene (6 bases). Germline V gene data show CDR1 as MNHEY and CDR2 as SMNVEV (reference sequence). CDR3 length: 13 residues. Trimming pared 4 bases from V and 7 bases from J, leaving 14 bases between. DNA for the CDR3: TGTGCCAGCAGTTCGCGGGGTTCGGGGGAGCAGTACGTC. As protein: CASSSRGSGEQYV.

The rearrangement links TRBV7-9 to TRBJ1-5; tentative D call: TRBD1 (5 bases). V was trimmed by 3 bases and J by 2 bases, leaving 8 bases between them. The germline V gene has CDR1 SEHNR and CDR2 FQNEAQ (reference sequence). This CDR3 region has 14 residues. In DNA form, the CDR3 reads TGTGCCAGCAGCTTCCCGGGGCGCAATCAGCCCCAGCATTTT. Translated, it gives CASSFPGRNQPQHF.

The table lists this clonotype with many counts. The CDR3 loop reads CASSFVSNGTGELFF. The CDR3 bases are TGTGCCAGCAGTTTTGTTAGCAATGGCACCGGGGAGCTGTTTTTT. The chain uses TRBV12-3 or TRBV12-4 and TRBJ2-2; D unresolved. This CDR3 comprises 15 residues. The V and J ends lost 3 bases and 4 bases respectively, with 12 bases between them.

This chain uses TRBV20-1 with TRBJ2-7; 8 bases match TRBD1. CDR3 length: 14 amino acids. V dropped 0 bases and J dropped 6; count of bases not matched to a gene: 7. Germline-derived CDR1 and CDR2 are DFQATT and SNEGSKA (reference sequence). This CDR3 reads CSARDEDRGGEQYF. The CDR3 DNA follows: TGCAGTGCTAGAGATGAAGACAGGGGAGGCGAGCAGTACTTC.

This clonotype was detected a few times. The chain couples TRBV5-1 to TRBJ2-5; tentatively, D is TRBD1 (5 bases). CDR1 and CDR2 (germline): SGHRS, YFSETQ. This CDR3 is 16 amino acids long. Trimming shortened V by 7 bases and J by 1 base, and 20 bases separated the two germline ends. CDR3 sequence reads: CASAGVLQDAQETQYF. CDR3 DNA sequence: TGCGCCAGCGCCGGAGTCCTACAGGATGCCCAAGAGACCCAGTACTTC.

In its sample, this clonotype was seen many times. The chain uses TRBV11-2 and TRBJ2-2, with TRBD1 as a possible D gene (5 bases). The germline V gene has CDR1 SGHAT and CDR2 FQNNGV. Trimming took 5 bases from V and 0 from J, leaving 16 bases between them. There are 17 residues in the CDR3. The CDR3 DNA follows: TGTGCCAGCAGCCCCCCCAGGAGACAGTCGAACACCGGGGAGCTGTTTTTT. This encodes CASSPPRRQSNTGELFF. The full variable domain, completed using reference TRBV11-2 and TRBJ2-2, is EAGVAQSPRYKIIEKRQSVAFWCNPISGHATLYWYQQILGQGPKLLIQFQNNGVVDDSQLPKDRFSAERLKGVDSTLKIQPAKLEDSAVYLCASSPPRRQSNTGELFFGEGSRLTVL.

This clonotype was counted only a few times. The CDR3 DNA reads TGTGCCAGCAGCTCTCGTCACGGGAGCGACTATGGCTACACCTTC. Its protein product is CASSSRHGSDYGYTF. The chain carries TRBV7-2 and TRBJ1-2; D is unclear. Between the trimmed V and J ends, which lost 4 bases and 3 bases, there was a span of 15 bases. The CDR3 runs to 15 residues. Germline V gene sequence: CDR1 SGHTA, CDR2 FQGNSA.

The CDR3 DNA is TGTGCCAGCACATACAGGGGGGCCGGGGAGCTGTTTTTT. Encoded protein: CASTYRGAGELFF. The chain uses TRBV6-5 and TRBJ2-2; 8 bases agree with TRBD1. There are 13 residues in the CDR3. The V and J ends lost 7 bases and 6 bases, in that order; junction bases with no gene match: 4. Germline V gene data show CDR1 as MNHEY and CDR2 as SVGAGI.

This clonotype was seen more than once but under ten times. This chain uses TRBV7-9 with TRBJ2-5; D call uncertain. CDR1 SEHNR and CDR2 FQNEAQ come from the germline V gene (reference sequence). The CDR3 is 13 amino acids. The V end was cut by 1 base, the J end by 1 base, with 4 bases between. The CDR3 loop reads CASSLVIQETQYF. DNA for the CDR3: TGTGCCAGCAGCTTAGTAATCCAAGAGACCCAGTACTTC.